The rows below give T cell receptor beta chains drawn from one sample of a study of T cell repertoires in cytomegalovirus infection. The antigens these receptors bind are not known. TCRdb ran MiXCR on the reads and lists one entry per CDR3 protein. This sample has some 500,000 distinct CDR3 sequences, with 25% to 35% found just once. Sequenced material: cultured PBMCs, taken from culture after CMV antigen stimulation. Receptors originate from a human donor in good health (CMV status not recorded). Some clones in this sample may be carry-over from other donors' samples. CDR3s include the opening cysteine and the closing phenylalanine or tryptophan. A D gene is named only where the DNA matches it firmly. Size values are once, few and many counts, or a class for expanded clones, and some rows have none.

D	V	size	J	CDR3	DNA
TRBD1	TRBV7-9	NA	TRBJ2-7	CASSSTGVSYEQYF	TGTGCCAGCAGCTCGACAGGGGTATCCTACGAGCAGTACTTC
NA	TRBV28	NA	TRBJ1-5	CASSLGSLNQPQHF	TGTGCCAGCAGTTTGGGCAGCCTCAATCAGCCCCAGCATTTT
NA	TRBV4-3	NA	TRBJ2-1	CASSTEMGEDEQFF	TGCGCCAGCAGCACGGAGATGGGGGAGGATGAGCAGTTCTTC
NA	TRBV5-4	once	TRBJ2-1	CASSFPGWGNEQFF	TGTGCCAGCAGCTTCCCGGGGTGGGGCAATGAGCAGTTCTTC
TRBD1	TRBV7-9	NA	TRBJ1-3	CASSLHTGGVGNTIYF	TGTGCCAGCAGCTTACATACAGGGGGCGTTGGAAACACCATATATTTT
NA	TRBV6-5	few	TRBJ1-1	CASSYGGRNTEAFF	TGTGCCAGCAGTTATGGAGGCAGGAACACTGAAGCTTTCTTT
NA	TRBV23-1	NA	TRBJ2-5	CASQKGRDQETQYF	TGCGCCAGTCAGAAGGGTAGGGATCAAGAGACCCAGTACTTC
TRBD2	TRBV7-2	many	TRBJ2-3	CASRSASGSPTDTQYF	TGTGCCAGCAGATCCGCTAGCGGGTCCCCCACAGATACGCAGTATTTT
NA	TRBV6-5	NA	TRBJ1-1	CASSYLVTAKNTEAFF	TGTGCCAGCAGTTACCTTGTGACGGCGAAAAACACTGAAGCTTTCTTT
TRBD2	TRBV7-3	many	TRBJ2-3	CASSPGLAGGRGVGTDTQYF	TGTGCCAGCAGCCCAGGACTAGCGGGAGGGCGCGGTGTAGGCACAGATACGCAGTATTTT
NA	TRBV28	many	TRBJ1-2	CASSPPATPEVGYTF	TGTGCCAGCAGTCCACCCGCGACACCCGAGGTCGGCTACACCTTC
TRBD1	TRBV10-3	NA	TRBJ1-2	CAISVNGQAVYGYTF	TGTGCCATCAGTGTGAACGGACAGGCTGTCTATGGCTACACCTTC
NA	TRBV7-2	few	TRBJ2-5	CASSRNQRETQYF	TGTGCCAGCAGCCGTAATCAGCGCGAGACCCAGTACTTC
TRBD1	TRBV19	few	TRBJ2-5	CASMGQESGETQYF	TGTGCCAGTATGGGACAGGAGAGCGGAGAGACCCAGTACTTC
NA	TRBV10-3	once	TRBJ2-3	CAISEHVTSTDTQYF	TGTGCCATCAGTGAGCATGTAACTAGCACAGATACGCAGTATTTT
TRBD2	TRBV4-1	NA	TRBJ2-1	CASSQALRASGHNEQFF	TGCGCCAGCAGCCAAGCCCTCCGGGCTAGCGGGCACAATGAGCAGTTCTTC
TRBD1	TRBV19	NA	TRBJ1-5	CASSTGQVAKPQHF	TGTGCCAGTAGTACGGGACAGGTGGCGAAGCCCCAGCATTTT